Listed below are T cell receptor beta chains from one sample, sequenced in a study of post-analysis software for immune sequencing data. TCRdb reanalysed the PCR reads using MiXCR and keeps one entry per CDR3 protein. The table includes 450,000 to 650,000 distinct CDR3 sequences, 44% detected once. Sequencing input: blood. Receptor source: a girl aged 5-17 years with multiple sclerosis. CDR3s include the opening cysteine and the closing phenylalanine or tryptophan. A D gene is named only where the DNA matches it firmly. A clone size is listed for some rows: how often the clone was seen (once, few, many), or a class if it is expanded.

D	size	V	J	CDR3	DNA
NA	NA	TRBV6-4	TRBJ1-2	CASSEHRDIPNYGYTF	TGTGCCAGCAGTGAGCACCGGGACATACCTAACTATGGCTACACCTTC
TRBD2	NA	TRBV20-1	TRBJ2-7	CSARGLAGDDLYEQYF	TGCAGTGCTAGAGGGCTAGCGGGCGACGACCTCTACGAGCAGTACTTC
NA	NA	TRBV7-8	TRBJ2-7	CASSLAGSAYEQYF	TGTGCCAGCAGCTTAGCGGGGTCAGCCTACGAGCAGTACTTC
NA	NA	TRBV5-1	TRBJ2-1	CASSLTIAYNEQFF	TGCGCCAGCAGCTTGACTATCGCCTACAATGAGCAGTTCTTC
NA	NA	TRBV5-1	TRBJ2-7	CASSLPSSSTETYEQYF	TGCGCCAGCAGCTTGCCCTCTTCGTCGACTGAGACCTACGAGCAGTACTTC
NA	once	TRBV24-1	TRBJ2-7	CATSDPYYEQYF	TGTGCCACCAGTGACCCCTACTACGAGCAGTACTTC
NA	NA	TRBV4-2	TRBJ2-3	CASSQREWRDTQYF	TGTGCCAGCAGCCAAAGGGAGTGGAGGGATACGCAGTATTTT
NA	NA	TRBV5-1	TRBJ1-1	CASSLWQLNTEAFF	TGCGCCAGCAGCTTGTGGCAGTTGAACACTGAAGCTTTCTTT
NA	few	TRBV10-3	TRBJ2-5	CAISDGGETQYF	TGTGCCATCAGTGACGGGGGAGAGACCCAGTACTTC
NA	few	TRBV29-1	TRBJ2-7	CSPLDSRYEQYF	TGCAGCCCTTTGGACAGCCGCTACGAGCAGTACTTC
NA	NA	TRBV14	TRBJ2-2	CASSQVMAYTGELFF	TGTGCCAGCAGCCAAGTGATGGCTTACACCGGGGAGCTGTTTTTT
NA	few	TRBV4-1	TRBJ2-7	CASSQQTGDSSSYEQYF	TGCGCCAGCAGCCAGCAGACAGGCGACTCTAGCTCCTACGAGCAGTACTTC
TRBD2	once	TRBV10-3	TRBJ2-7	CAIGGGESCEQYF	TGTGCCATCGGGGGGGGAGAGAGTTGCGAGCAGTACTTC
NA	NA	TRBV5-1	TRBJ2-7	CASSLQGGPSNEQYF	TGCGCCAGCAGCTTGCAGGGGGGCCCCTCAAACGAGCAGTACTTC
TRBD1	NA	TRBV12-3/TRBV12-4	TRBJ1-5	CASRGTGGQPQHF	TGTGCCAGCAGGGGGACAGGGGGTCAGCCCCAGCATTTT
TRBD1	NA	TRBV7-9	TRBJ1-1	CASSLGQGVRGTEAFF	TGTGCCAGCAGCTTGGGACAGGGTGTTCGTGGCACTGAAGCTTTCTTT
TRBD2	NA	TRBV29-1	TRBJ2-1	CSVEERIAGDYNEQFF	TGCAGCGTTGAAGAACGGATAGCGGGAGACTACAATGAGCAGTTCTTC